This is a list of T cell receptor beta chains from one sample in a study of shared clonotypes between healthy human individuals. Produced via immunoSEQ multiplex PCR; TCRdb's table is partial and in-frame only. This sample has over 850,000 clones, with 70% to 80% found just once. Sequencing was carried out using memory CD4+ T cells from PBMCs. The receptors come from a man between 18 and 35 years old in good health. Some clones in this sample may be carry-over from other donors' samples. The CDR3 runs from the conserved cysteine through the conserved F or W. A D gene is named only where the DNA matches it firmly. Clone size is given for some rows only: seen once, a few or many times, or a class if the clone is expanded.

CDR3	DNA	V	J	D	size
CSVGQGADTGELFF	TGCAGCGTCGGACAGGGGGCTGACACCGGGGAGCTGTTTTTT	TRBV29-1	TRBJ2-2	TRBD1	-
CASSLEAGSQPQHF	TGCGCCAGCAGCTTGGAAGCTGGTAGTCAGCCCCAGCATTTT	TRBV5-1	TRBJ1-5	-	-
CATRVSGTDTQYF	TGTGCAACCAGGGTCTCAGGAACAGATACGCAGTATTTT	TRBV6-4	TRBJ2-3	-	-
CASSPEYEQYF	TGTGCCAGCTCACCGGAATACGAGCAGTACTTC	TRBV18	TRBJ2-7	-	-
CASSARLAENTGELFF	TGTGCCAGCAGTGCGAGACTAGCGGAGAACACCGGGGAGCTGTTTTTT	TRBV6-4	TRBJ2-2	TRBD2	many
CASSRDAGSDEQFF	TGCGCCAGCAGCCGGGACGCAGGCTCCGATGAGCAGTTCTTC	TRBV5-1	TRBJ2-1	-	-
CASGGVGELFF	TGTGCCAGCGGTGGGGTCGGGGAGCTGTTTTTT	TRBV7-9	TRBJ2-2	-	many
CASSGGTSGNTIYF	TGCGCCAGCAGCGGGGGGACGAGTGGAAACACCATATATTTT	TRBV5-1	TRBJ1-3	-	-
CASSEGGTSGSTDTQYF	TGCGCCAGCAGTGAGGGAGGGACTAGCGGGAGCACAGATACGCAGTATTTT	TRBV10-2	TRBJ2-3	TRBD2	-
CASNDRAGYTF	TGTGCCAGCAACGACAGGGCTGGCTACACCTTC	TRBV28	TRBJ1-2	TRBD1	-
CASSPPGQEPEKLFF	TGCGCCAGCAGCCCGCCGGGACAGGAGCCTGAAAAACTGTTTTTT	TRBV4-3	TRBJ1-4	TRBD1	few
CASSLETSGNYEQYF	TGTGCCAGCAGCTTAGAGACTAGCGGGAACTACGAGCAGTACTTC	TRBV7-8	TRBJ2-7	TRBD2	-
CASSARDRANTEAFF	TGTGCCAGCAGCGCAAGGGACAGGGCGAACACTGAAGCTTTCTTT	TRBV9	TRBJ1-1	TRBD1	-
CASSLLGQGPYEQYF	TGTGCCAGCAGCCTCCTGGGCCAAGGGCCCTACGAGCAGTACTTC	TRBV7-9	TRBJ2-7	-	few
CASSISGFYEQYF	TGTGCCAGCAGTATTTCAGGATTCTACGAGCAGTACTTC	TRBV28	TRBJ2-7	-	-
CASSEIAWLPVYEQYF	TGTGCCAGCAGTGAAATCGCCTGGTTACCGGTCTACGAGCAGTACTTC	TRBV2	TRBJ2-7	-	-
CASSEYGVGAAGEKLFF	TGTGCCAGCAGTGAATATGGGGTGGGGGCAGCGGGTGAAAAACTGTTTTTT	TRBV25-1	TRBJ1-4	-	-
CASRSRDRVIDEQFF	TGTGCCAGTAGATCCCGGGACAGGGTCATTGATGAGCAGTTCTTC	TRBV19	TRBJ2-1	TRBD1	-
CASSYLAGNSYNEQFF	TGCGCCAGCAGCTATTTAGCGGGTAACTCCTACAATGAGCAGTTCTTC	TRBV5-1	TRBJ2-1	TRBD2	-
CASSAQGYSNQPQHF	TGTGCCAGTAGTGCGCAGGGGTATAGCAATCAGCCCCAGCATTTT	TRBV19	TRBJ1-5	-	-
CASKTDNTNQPQHF	TGTGCCAGCAAGACGGACAATACCAATCAGCCCCAGCATTTT	TRBV2	TRBJ1-5	-	-
CASTVGLRGRTGELFF	TGTGCCAGCACCGTCGGTCTTAGGGGGCGAACCGGGGAGCTGTTTTTT	TRBV5-4	TRBJ2-2	TRBD1	-
CASSLILAADTQYF	TGCGCCAGCAGCTTGATACTAGCAGCAGATACGCAGTATTTT	TRBV5-1	TRBJ2-3	-	-
CASSLSDRPRQFF	TGTGCCAGCAGTTTATCCGACAGGCCTCGACAGTTCTTC	TRBV28	TRBJ2-1	-	-
CASRSAVRGEVQYF	TGCGCCAGCAGATCGGCGGTCCGGGGGGAGGTGCAGTACTTC	TRBV5-1	TRBJ2-7	TRBD2	once
CASSPGRGVYEQYF	TGTGCCAGCAGCCCCGGCAGGGGGGTGTACGAGCAGTACTTC	TRBV7-3	TRBJ2-7	-	-
CASSPITGGNEKLFF	TGTGCCAGCAGCCCTATTACAGGGGGCAACGAAAAACTGTTTTTT	TRBV11-2	TRBJ1-4	TRBD1	few
CASSTGPYYEQYF	TGCGCCAGCAGCACCGGGCCCTACTACGAGCAGTACTTC	TRBV5-1	TRBJ2-7	-	-
CASSVPHSGNTIYF	TGTGCCAGCAGTGTTCCCCATTCTGGAAACACCATATATTTT	TRBV6-1	TRBJ1-3	-	-
CASSSTGGSNEKLFF	TGCGCCAGCAGCTCTACAGGGGGATCTAATGAAAAACTGTTTTTT	TRBV5-1	TRBJ1-4	TRBD1	few
CAISEGLVGPYEQYF	TGTGCCATCAGTGAGGGCCTAGTCGGGCCCTACGAGCAGTACTTC	TRBV10-3	TRBJ2-7	-	-
CASSLVEAFF	TGTGCCAGCAGCTTAGTTGAAGCTTTCTTT	TRBV7-9	TRBJ1-1	-	-
CASLASENTGELFF	TGTGCCAGCTTAGCCTCAGAGAACACCGGGGAGCTGTTTTTT	TRBV18	TRBJ2-2	-	few
CASSQPGQVTEAFF	TGTGCCAGCAGCCAACCGGGACAGGTGACTGAAGCTTTCTTT	TRBV6-6	TRBJ1-1	TRBD1	-
CASSPPTLNSGNTIYF	TGTGCCAGCTCACCCCCGACACTTAACTCTGGAAACACCATATATTTT	TRBV18	TRBJ1-3	-	-
CASSPPGLNEQFF	TGTGCCAGCAGCCCTCCGGGGCTCAATGAGCAGTTCTTC	TRBV9	TRBJ2-1	-	-
CASSFPDRHYGYTF	TGTGCCAGCAGTTTCCCGGACAGGCACTATGGCTACACCTTC	TRBV28	TRBJ1-2	TRBD1	-
CASSLLPAALQETQYF	TGTGCCAGCAGCTTACTTCCAGCCGCCCTCCAAGAGACCCAGTACTTC	TRBV11-1	TRBJ2-5	-	-
CASSLTVGETQYF	TGTGCCAGCAGCTTAACGGTTGGGGAGACCCAGTACTTC	TRBV11-3	TRBJ2-5	-	-
CSAPGNEQFF	TGCAGTGCCCCGGGCAATGAGCAGTTCTTC	TRBV20-1	TRBJ2-1	-	few
CASRRTGRYEQYF	TGTGCCAGCAGGAGGACAGGGAGATACGAGCAGTACTTC	TRBV6-5	TRBJ2-7	TRBD1	-
CASSFLAYNEQFF	TGTGCCAGCAGCTTCCTTGCGTACAATGAGCAGTTCTTC	TRBV7-3	TRBJ2-1	-	-
CASSSTYEQYF	TGCGCCAGCAGCTCAACCTACGAGCAGTACTTC	TRBV5-1	TRBJ2-7	-	many
CAWSTGGREQYF	TGTGCCTGGAGCACAGGGGGCCGGGAGCAGTACTTC	TRBV30	TRBJ2-7	TRBD1	-
CASSVVSGYNEQFF	TGTGCCAGCAGCGTAGTGTCGGGCTACAATGAGCAGTTCTTC	TRBV9	TRBJ2-1	-	-
CASSLLSSISYNEQFF	TGCGCCAGCAGCTTGTTATCGAGCATCTCCTACAATGAGCAGTTCTTC	TRBV5-1	TRBJ2-1	-	-
CASSVEPSLNTEAFF	TGTGCCAGCAGCGTAGAACCGAGCTTAAACACTGAAGCTTTCTTT	TRBV9	TRBJ1-1	-	-
CASSRNLPGTEAFF	TGTGCCAGCAGCCGGAACCTCCCGGGGACCGAAGCTTTCTTT	TRBV14	TRBJ1-1	-	-
CASSQVPRANQPQHF	TGTGCCAGCAGCCAGGTCCCGAGGGCCAATCAGCCCCAGCATTTT	TRBV6-6	TRBJ1-5	-	-
CASSYRAIGEPQHF	TGTGCCAGCAGTTATAGAGCCATCGGGGAGCCCCAGCATTTT	TRBV6-6	TRBJ1-5	-	few
CASSLNADTQYF	TGTGCCAGCAGCTTAAATGCAGATACGCAGTATTTT	TRBV5-4	TRBJ2-3	-	-
CASRAGNTEAFF	TGTGCCAGCAGAGCCGGGAACACTGAAGCTTTCTTT	TRBV6-1	TRBJ1-1	-	once
CASSYGWGQETQYF	TGTGCCAGCAGTTATGGATGGGGGCAAGAGACCCAGTACTTC	TRBV7-2	TRBJ2-5	-	-
CASSYPRDRGLLHSNQPQHF	TGTGCCAGCAGTTATCCGCGGGACAGGGGGCTTTTGCATAGCAATCAGCCCCAGCATTTT	TRBV6-7	TRBJ1-5	TRBD1	-
CASSLNPYGGYTF	TGTGCCAGCAGCTTGAATCCCTACGGTGGCTACACCTTC	TRBV5-5	TRBJ1-2	-	-
CASSPTSGRTGELFF	TGTGCCAGCAGCCCTACTAGCGGGAGAACCGGGGAGCTGTTTTTT	TRBV7-3	TRBJ2-2	TRBD2	-
CAWALGNANEKLFF	TGTGCCTGGGCCCTCGGGAATGCTAATGAAAAACTGTTTTTT	TRBV30	TRBJ1-4	-	-
CASSPSLGLSTDTQYF	TGTGCCAGCAGCCCTTCCTTGGGTCTGAGCACAGATACGCAGTATTTT	TRBV5-4	TRBJ2-3	-	many
CASSIIGSGSTEAFF	TGTGCCAGTAGTATAATAGGGTCGGGGAGCACTGAAGCTTTCTTT	TRBV19	TRBJ1-1	-	few
CASSGTGTRAYEQYF	TGTGCCAGCAGCGGTACCGGGACAAGGGCCTACGAGCAGTACTTC	TRBV7-3	TRBJ2-7	-	-